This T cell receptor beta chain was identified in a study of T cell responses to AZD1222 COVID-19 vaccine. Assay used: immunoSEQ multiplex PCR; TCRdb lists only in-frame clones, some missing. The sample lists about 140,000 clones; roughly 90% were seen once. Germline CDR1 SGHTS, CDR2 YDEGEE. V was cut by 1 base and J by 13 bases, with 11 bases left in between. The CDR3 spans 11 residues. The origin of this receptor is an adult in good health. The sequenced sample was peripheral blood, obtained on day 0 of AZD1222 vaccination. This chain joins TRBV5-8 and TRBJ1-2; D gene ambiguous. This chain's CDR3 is CASSLTGRSTF. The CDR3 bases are TGTGCCAGCAGCTTGACTGGACGGAGCACCTTC.